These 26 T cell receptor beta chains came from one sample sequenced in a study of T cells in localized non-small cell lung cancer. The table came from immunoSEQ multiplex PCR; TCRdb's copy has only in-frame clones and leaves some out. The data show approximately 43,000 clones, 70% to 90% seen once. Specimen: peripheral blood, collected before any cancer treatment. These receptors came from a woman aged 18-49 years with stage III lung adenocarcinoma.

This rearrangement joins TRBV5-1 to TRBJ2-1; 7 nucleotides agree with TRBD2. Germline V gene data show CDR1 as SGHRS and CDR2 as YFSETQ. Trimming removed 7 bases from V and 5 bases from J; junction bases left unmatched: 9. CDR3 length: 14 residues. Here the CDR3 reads CASSDGGGNNEQFF. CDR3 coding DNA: TGCGCCAGCTCTGACGGGGGAGGGAACAATGAGCAGTTCTTC.

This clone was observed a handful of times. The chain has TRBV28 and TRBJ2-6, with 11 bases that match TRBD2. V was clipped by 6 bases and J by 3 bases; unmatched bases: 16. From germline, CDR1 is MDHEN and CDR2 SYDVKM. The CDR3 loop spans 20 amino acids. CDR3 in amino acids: CASSPAYSGGAGGGANVLTF. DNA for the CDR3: TGTGCCAGCAGCCCCGCCTATAGCGGGGGGGCGGGAGGTGGGGCCAACGTCCTGACTTTC.

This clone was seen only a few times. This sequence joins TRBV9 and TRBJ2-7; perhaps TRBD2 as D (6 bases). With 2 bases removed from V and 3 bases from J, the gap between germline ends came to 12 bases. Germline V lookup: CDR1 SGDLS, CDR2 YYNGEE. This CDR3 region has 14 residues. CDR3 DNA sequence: TGTGCCAGCAGCGTTGGAGGGGCGAACTACGAGCAGTACTTC. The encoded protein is CASSVGGANYEQYF. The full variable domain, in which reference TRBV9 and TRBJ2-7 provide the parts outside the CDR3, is DSGVTQTPKHLITATGQRVTLRCSPRSGDLSVYWYQQSLDQGLQFLIQYYNGEERAKGNILERFSAQQFPDLHSELNLSSLELGDSALYFCASSVGGANYEQYFGPGTRLTVT.

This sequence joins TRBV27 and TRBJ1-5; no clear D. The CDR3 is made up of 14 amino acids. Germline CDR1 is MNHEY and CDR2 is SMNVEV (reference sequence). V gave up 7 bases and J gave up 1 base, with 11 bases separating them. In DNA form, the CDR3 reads TGTGCCAGCACCGCGGGCGGGAGCAATCAGCCCCAGCATTTT. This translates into CASTAGGSNQPQHF.

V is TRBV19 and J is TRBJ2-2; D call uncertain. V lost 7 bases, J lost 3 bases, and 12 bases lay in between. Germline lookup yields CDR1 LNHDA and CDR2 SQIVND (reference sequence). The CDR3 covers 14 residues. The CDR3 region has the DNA TGTGCCAGTAAGGGCCAGGCCGACACCGGGGAGCTGTTTTTT. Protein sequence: CASKGQADTGELFF. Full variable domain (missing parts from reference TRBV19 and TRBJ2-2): DGGITQSPKYLFRKEGQNVTLSCEQNLNHDAMYWYRQDPGQGLRLIYYSQIVNDFQKGDIAEGYSVSREKKESFPLTVTSAQKNPTAFYLCASKGQADTGELFFGEGSRLTVL.

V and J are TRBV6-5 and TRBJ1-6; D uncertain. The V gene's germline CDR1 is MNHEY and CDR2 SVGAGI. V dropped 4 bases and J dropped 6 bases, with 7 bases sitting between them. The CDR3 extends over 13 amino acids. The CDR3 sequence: CASSSSINSPLHF. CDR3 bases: TGTGCCAGCAGTTCTTCTATTAATTCACCCCTCCACTTT.

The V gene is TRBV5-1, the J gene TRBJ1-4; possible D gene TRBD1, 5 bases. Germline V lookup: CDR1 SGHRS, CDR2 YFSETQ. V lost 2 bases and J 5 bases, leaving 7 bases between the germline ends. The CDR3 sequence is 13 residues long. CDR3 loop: CASSFRQNEKLFF. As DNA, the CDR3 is TGCGCCAGCAGCTTCAGACAGAATGAAAAACTGTTTTTT. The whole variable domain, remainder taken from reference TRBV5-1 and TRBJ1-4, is KAGVTQTPRYLIKTRGQQVTLSCSPISGHRSVSWYQQTPGQGLQFLFEYFSETQRNKGNFPGRFSGRQFSNSRSEMNVSTLELGDSALYLCASSFRQNEKLFFGSGTQLSVL.

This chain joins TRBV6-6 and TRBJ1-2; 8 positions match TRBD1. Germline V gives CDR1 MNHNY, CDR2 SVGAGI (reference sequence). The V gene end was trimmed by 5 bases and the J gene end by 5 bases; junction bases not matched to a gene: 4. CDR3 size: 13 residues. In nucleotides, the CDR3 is TGTGCCAGCAGTCAGGGGGCGGAATATGGCTACACCTTC. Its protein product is CASSQGAEYGYTF.

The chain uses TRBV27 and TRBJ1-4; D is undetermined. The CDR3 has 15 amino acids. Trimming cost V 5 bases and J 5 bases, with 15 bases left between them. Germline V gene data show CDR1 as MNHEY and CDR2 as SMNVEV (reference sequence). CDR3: CASSGGSGMNEKLFF. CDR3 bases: TGTGCCAGCAGTGGTGGCAGTGGAATGAATGAAAAACTGTTTTTT.

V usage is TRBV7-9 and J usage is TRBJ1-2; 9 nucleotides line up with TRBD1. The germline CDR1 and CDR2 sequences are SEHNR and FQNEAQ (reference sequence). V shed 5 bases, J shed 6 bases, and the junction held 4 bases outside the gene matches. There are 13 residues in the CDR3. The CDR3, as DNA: TGTGCCAGCAGCACCCGGACAGGGGATGGCTACACCTTC. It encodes CASSTRTGDGYTF.

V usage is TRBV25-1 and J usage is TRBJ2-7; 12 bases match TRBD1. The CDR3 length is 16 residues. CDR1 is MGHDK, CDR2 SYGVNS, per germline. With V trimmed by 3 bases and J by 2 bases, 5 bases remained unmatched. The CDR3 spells CASSDTGTGGTYEQYF. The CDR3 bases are TGTGCCAGCAGTGATACCGGGACAGGGGGCACCTACGAGCAGTACTTC.

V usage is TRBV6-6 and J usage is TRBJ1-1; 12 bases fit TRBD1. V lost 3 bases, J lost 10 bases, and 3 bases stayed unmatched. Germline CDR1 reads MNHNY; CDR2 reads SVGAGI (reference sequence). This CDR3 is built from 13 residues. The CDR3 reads CASSYGTGGVAFF. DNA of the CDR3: TGTGCCAGCAGTTATGGGACAGGGGGCGTAGCTTTCTTT.

CDR3 amino acids: CASSVWPGQETQYF. The CDR3 region has the DNA TGTGCCAGCAGCGTATGGCCAGGCCAAGAGACCCAGTACTTC. The chain links TRBV9 to TRBJ2-5, with D unclear. The V and J ends lost 1 base and 1 base respectively, with 8 bases between them. The CDR3 sequence is 14 residues long. Germline V gives CDR1 SGDLS, CDR2 YYNGEE.

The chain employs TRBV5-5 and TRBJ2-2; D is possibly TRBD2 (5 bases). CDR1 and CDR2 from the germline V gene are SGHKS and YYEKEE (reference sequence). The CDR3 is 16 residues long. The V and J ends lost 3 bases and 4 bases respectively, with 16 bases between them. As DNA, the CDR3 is TGTGCCAGCAGCTCCGTACATTGGGCGGGCACCGGGGAGCTGTTTTTT. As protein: CASSSVHWAGTGELFF.

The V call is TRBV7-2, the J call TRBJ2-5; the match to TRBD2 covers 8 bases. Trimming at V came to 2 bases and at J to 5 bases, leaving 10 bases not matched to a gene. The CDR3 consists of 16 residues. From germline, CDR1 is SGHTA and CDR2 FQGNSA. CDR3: CASSLRIRGGEETQYF. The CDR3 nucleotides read TGTGCCAGCAGCTTACGTATCCGGGGGGGCGAGGAGACCCAGTACTTC.

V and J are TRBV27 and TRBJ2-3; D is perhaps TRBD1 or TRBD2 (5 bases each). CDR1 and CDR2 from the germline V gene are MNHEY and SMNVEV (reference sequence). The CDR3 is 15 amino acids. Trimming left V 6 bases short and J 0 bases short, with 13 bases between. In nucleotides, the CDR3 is TGTGCCAGCAGCCACGGGGCGGACAGCACAGATACGCAGTATTTT. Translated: CASSHGADSTDTQYF.

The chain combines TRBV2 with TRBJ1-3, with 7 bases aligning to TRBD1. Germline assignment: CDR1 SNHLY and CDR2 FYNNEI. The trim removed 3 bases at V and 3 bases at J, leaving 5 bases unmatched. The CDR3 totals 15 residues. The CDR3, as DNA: TGTGCCAGCAGTGATCGGACAGGACTTGGAAACACCATATATTTT. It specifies CASSDRTGLGNTIYF.

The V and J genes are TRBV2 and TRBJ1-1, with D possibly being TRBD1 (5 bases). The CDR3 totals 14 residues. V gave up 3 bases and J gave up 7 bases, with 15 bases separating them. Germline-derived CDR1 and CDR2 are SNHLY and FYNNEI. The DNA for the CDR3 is TGTGCCAGCAGTGACAGGGTTACCAGACTTGAAGCTTTCTTT. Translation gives CASSDRVTRLEAFF. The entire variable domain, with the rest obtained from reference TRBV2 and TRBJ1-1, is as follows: EPEVTQTPSHQVTQMGQEVILRCVPISNHLYFYWYRQILGQKVEFLVSFYNNEISEKSEIFDDQFSVERPDGSNFTLKIRSTKLEDSAMYFCASSDRVTRLEAFFGQGTRLTVV.

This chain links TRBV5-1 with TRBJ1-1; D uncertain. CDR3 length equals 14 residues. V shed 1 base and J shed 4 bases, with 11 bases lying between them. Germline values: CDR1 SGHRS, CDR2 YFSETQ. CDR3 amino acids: CASSLPDGITEAFF. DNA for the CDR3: TGCGCCAGCAGCTTGCCTGACGGAATCACTGAAGCTTTCTTT.

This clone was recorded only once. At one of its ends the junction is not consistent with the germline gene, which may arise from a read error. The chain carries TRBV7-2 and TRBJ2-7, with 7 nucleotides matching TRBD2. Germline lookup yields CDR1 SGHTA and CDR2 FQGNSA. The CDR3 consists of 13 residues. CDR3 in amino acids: CASSLAALYEQYF. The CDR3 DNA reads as TGTGCCAGCAGCCTAGCGGCCCTATACGAGCAGTACTTC. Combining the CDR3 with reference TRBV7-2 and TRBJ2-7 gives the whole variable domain GAGVSQSPSNKVTEKGKDVELRCDPISGHTALYWYRQSLGQGLEFLIYFQGNSAPDKSGLPSDRFSAERTGGSVSTLTIQRTQQEDSAVYLCASSLAALYEQYFGPGTRLTVT.

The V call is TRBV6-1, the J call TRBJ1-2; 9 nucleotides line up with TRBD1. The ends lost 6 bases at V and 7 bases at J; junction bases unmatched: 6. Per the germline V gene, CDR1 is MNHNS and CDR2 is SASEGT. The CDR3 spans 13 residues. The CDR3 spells CASRVDRGGGYTF. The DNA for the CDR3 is TGTGCCAGCAGAGTGGACAGGGGCGGTGGCTACACCTTC.

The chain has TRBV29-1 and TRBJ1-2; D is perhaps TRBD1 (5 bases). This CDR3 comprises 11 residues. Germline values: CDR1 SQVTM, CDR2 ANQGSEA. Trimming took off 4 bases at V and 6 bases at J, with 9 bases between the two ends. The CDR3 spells CSVGGPNGYTF. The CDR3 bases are TGCAGCGTTGGGGGACCTAATGGCTACACCTTC.

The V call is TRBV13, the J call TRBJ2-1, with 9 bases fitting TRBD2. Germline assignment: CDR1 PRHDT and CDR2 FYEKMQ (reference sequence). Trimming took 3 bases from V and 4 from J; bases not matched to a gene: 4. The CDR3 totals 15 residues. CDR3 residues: CASSFAGGPYNEQFF. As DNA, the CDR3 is TGTGCCAGCAGCTTTGCGGGGGGGCCTTACAATGAGCAGTTCTTC. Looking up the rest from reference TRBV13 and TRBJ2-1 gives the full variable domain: AAGVIQSPRHLIKEKRETATLKCYPIPRHDTVYWYQQGPGQDPQFLISFYEKMQSDKGSIPDRFSAQQFSDYHSELNMSSLELGDSALYFCASSFAGGPYNEQFFGPGTRLTVL.

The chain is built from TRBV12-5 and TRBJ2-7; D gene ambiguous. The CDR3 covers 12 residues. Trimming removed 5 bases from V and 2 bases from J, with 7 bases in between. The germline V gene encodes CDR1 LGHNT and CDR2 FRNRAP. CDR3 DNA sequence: TGTGCTAGTGGTGTCCATACCTACGAGCAGTACTTC. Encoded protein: CASGVHTYEQYF.

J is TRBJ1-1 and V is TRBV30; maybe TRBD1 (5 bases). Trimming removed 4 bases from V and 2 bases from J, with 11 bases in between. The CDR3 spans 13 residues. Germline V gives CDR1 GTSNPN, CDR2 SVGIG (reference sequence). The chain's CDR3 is CAWNGHSNTEAFF. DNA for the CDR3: TGTGCCTGGAACGGACACAGTAACACTGAAGCTTTCTTT.

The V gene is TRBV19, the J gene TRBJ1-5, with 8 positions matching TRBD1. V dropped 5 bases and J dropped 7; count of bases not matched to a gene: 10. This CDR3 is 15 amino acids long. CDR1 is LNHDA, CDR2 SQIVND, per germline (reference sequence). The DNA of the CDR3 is TGTGCCAGTAGTCCTTCGACAGGGGCGTTACAGCCCCAGCATTTT. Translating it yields CASSPSTGALQPQHF.